This T cell receptor (beta chain) is from a study of CD8+ T cells in alopecia areata. The authors extracted RNA and reverse transcribed it into cDNA as the sequencing template. Here immunoSEQ multiplex PCR was the method, and the copy in TCRdb shows in-frame clones only, minus some. Of approximately 150,000 clones in the sample, approximately 45% were seen once. In regard to this clone: The antigen remains unidentified.

J lost 5 bases, V lost 2 bases, and 10 bases had no gene match. There are 16 residues in the CDR3. Germline assignment: CDR1 SGHTA and CDR2 FQGTGA. The investigators collected lesional scalp punch biopsies and peripheral blood from alopecia areata patients. Study outcomes and limitations: It was less clear whether patients shared TCRs than it was in mice, possibly because of HLA.

The receptor's source is a human donor with alopecia areata. The V gene is TRBV7-3, the J gene TRBJ2-3; 7 bases are a match to TRBD2. The sample comprised CD4+ T cells sorted from blood. Here the CDR3 reads CASSLLPTSLGDTQYF. CDR3 DNA sequence: TGTGCCAGCAGCTTACTCCCGACTAGCCTTGGAGATACGCAGTATTTT.